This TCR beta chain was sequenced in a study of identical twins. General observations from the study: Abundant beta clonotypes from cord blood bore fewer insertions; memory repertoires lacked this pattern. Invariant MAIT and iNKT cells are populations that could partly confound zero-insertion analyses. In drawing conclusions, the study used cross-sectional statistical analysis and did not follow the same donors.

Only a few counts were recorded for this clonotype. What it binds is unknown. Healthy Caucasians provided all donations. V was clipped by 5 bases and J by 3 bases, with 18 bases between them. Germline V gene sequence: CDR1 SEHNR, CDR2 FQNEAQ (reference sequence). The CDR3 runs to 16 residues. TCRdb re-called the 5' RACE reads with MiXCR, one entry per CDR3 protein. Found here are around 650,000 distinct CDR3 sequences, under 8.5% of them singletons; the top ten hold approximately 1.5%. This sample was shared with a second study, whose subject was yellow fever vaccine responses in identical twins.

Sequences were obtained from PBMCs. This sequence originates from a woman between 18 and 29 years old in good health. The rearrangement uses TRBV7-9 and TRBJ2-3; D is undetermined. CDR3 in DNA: TGTGCCAGCAGCGGCGGACCGACCCGTGAAACAGATACGCAGTATTTT. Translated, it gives CASSGGPTRETDTQYF.